This T cell receptor (beta chain) was profiled in a study of response to subunit inactivated influenza vaccine. TCRdb reprocessed the RT-PCR reads with MiXCR, giving one entry per CDR3 protein. The table has approximately 500,000 distinct CDR3 sequences, under 15% seen once. Broader study findings: The authors suggested that few new T cells are recruited per seasonal influenza vaccination.

CDR1 DFQATT and CDR2 SNEGSKA come from the germline V gene (reference sequence). The length of the CDR3 is 15 residues. With V trimmed by 5 bases and J by 4 bases, 10 bases remained unmatched. Note on this clonotype: Its target is unknown.

The genes are TRBV20-1 and TRBJ1-1, with TRBD1 identical over 10 bases. The origin of this receptor is a man aged 45-65 years who received an inactivated influenza vaccine. The material sequenced was PBMCs from blood, taken more than 35 days after vaccination. For the CDR3, the DNA is TGCAGTGCTGTAAATACCGGGACAGGGGCCACTGAAGCTTTCTTT. Translated, it gives CSAVNTGTGATEAFF.